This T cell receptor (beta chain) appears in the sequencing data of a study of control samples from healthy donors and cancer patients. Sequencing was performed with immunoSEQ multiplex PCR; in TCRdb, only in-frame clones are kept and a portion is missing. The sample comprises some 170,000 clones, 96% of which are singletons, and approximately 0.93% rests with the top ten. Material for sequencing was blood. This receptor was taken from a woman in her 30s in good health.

The CDR3, as DNA: TGTGCCTGGTCACAGGCTCCCCTAGGCTCTGGAAACACCATATATTTT. Translation gives CAWSQAPLGSGNTIYF. The chain links TRBV30 to TRBJ1-3, with D maybe TRBD1 (5 bases). The V and J ends lost 5 bases and 0 bases respectively, with 17 bases between them. The CDR3 sequence is 16 residues long. Germline-derived CDR1 and CDR2 are GTSNPN and SVGIG (reference sequence). The full variable domain, completed using reference TRBV30 and TRBJ1-3, is SQTIHQWPATLVQPVGSPLSLECTVEGTSNPNLYWYRQAAGRGLQLLFYSVGIGQISSEVPQNLSASRPQDRQFILSSKKLLLSDSGFYLCAWSQAPLGSGNTIYFGEGSWLTVV.